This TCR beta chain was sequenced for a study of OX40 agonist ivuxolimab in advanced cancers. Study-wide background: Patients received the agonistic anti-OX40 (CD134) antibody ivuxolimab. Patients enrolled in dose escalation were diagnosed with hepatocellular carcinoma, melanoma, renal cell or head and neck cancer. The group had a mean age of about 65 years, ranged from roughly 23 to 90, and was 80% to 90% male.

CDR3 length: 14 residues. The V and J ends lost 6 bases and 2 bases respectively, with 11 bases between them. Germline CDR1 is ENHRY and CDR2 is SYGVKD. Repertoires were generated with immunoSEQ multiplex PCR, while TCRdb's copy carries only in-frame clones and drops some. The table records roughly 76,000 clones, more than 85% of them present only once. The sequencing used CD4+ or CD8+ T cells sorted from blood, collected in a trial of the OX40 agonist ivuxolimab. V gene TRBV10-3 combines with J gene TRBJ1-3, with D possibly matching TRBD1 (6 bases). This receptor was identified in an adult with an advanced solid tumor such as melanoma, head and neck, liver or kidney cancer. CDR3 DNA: TGTGCCATCAGATTTGACAGGACTGGAAACACCATATATTTT. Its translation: CAIRFDRTGNTIYF.